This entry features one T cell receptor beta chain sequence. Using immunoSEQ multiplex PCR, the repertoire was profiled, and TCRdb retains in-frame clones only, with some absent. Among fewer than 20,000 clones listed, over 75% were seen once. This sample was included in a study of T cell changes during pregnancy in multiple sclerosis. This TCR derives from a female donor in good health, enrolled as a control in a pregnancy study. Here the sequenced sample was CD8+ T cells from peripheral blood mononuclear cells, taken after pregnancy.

The CDR3 reads CASRPLGSNSPLHF. In DNA, the CDR3 is TGTGCCAGCCGACCTCTGGGGAGTAATTCACCCCTCCACTTT. J is TRBJ1-6 and V is TRBV27; no reliable D call. The CDR3 is made up of 14 amino acids. The V gene's germline CDR1 is MNHEY and CDR2 SMNVEV (reference sequence). The V end was cut by 8 bases, the J end by 6 bases, with 14 bases between.